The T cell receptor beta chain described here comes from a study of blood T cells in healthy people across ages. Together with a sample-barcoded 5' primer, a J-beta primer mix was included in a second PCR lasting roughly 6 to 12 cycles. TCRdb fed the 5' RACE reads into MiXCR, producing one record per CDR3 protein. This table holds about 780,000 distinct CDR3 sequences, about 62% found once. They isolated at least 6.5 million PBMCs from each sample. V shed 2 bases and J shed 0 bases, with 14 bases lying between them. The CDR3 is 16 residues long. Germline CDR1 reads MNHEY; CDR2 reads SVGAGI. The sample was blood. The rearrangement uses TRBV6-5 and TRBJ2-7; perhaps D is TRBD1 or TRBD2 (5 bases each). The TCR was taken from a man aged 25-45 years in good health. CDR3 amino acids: CASSYPGPHNSYEQYF. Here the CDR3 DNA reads TGTGCCAGCAGTTACCCGGGACCCCATAACTCCTACGAGCAGTACTTC.